This T cell receptor beta chain emerged from a study of metastatic and nonmetastatic thyroid tumors. Study-wide findings and caveats: TCR beta diversity was reportedly significantly higher in malignant thyroid tumors than benign nodules, in blood and tumor.

Every patient underwent thyroid surgery untreated. Germline-derived CDR1 and CDR2 are MNHEY and SVGEGT. V lost 2 bases and J lost 0; bases outside the gene matches: 9. CDR3 length: 18 residues. This clone showed up just a few times. Antigen unknown. TCRdb re-clonotyped the PCR reads via MiXCR. The sample consists of roughly 14,000 clones, roughly 30% of them appearing once. The specimen was tumor tissue. The genes are TRBV6-2 or TRBV6-3 and TRBJ2-3, with TRBD2 matching 9 bases. This clonotype originated in a female donor with papillary thyroid cancer or a benign thyroid nodule (not recorded which). Some clones in this sample may be carry-over from other donors' samples. CDR3 DNA sequence: TGTGCCAGCAGTTACATTAGCGGGAGCTCTCCTAGCACAGATACGCAGTATTTT. This gives the protein CASSYISGSSPSTDTQYF.